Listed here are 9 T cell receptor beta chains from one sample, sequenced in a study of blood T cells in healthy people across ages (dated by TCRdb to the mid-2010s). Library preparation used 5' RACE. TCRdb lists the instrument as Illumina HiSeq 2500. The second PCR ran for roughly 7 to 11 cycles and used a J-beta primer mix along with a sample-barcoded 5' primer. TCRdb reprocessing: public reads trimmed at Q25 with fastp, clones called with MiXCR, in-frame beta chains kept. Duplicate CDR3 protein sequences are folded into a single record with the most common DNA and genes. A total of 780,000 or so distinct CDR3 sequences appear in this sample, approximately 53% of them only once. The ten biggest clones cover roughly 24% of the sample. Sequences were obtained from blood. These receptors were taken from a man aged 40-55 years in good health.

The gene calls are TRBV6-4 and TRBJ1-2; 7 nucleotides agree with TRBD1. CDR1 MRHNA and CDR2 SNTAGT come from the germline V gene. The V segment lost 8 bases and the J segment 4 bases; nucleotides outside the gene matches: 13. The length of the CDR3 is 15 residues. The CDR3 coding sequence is TGTGCCAGCCGAAAGGGGGCCGACAGTTCCTATGGCTACACCTTC. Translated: CASRKGADSSYGYTF.

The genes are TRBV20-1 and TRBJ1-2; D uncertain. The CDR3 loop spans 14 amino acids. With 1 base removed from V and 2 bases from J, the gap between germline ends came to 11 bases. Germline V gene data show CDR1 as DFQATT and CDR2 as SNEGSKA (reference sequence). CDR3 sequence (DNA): TGCAGTGCTAGAGCAGGCGCGGGGAACTATGGCTACACCTTC. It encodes CSARAGAGNYGYTF.

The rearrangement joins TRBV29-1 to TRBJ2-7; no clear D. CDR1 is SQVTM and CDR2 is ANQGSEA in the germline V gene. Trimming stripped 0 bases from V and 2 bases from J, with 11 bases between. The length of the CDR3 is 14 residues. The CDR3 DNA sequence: TGCAGCGTTGAAGATCGGAGTCAGGCCTACGAGCAGTACTTC. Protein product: CSVEDRSQAYEQYF.

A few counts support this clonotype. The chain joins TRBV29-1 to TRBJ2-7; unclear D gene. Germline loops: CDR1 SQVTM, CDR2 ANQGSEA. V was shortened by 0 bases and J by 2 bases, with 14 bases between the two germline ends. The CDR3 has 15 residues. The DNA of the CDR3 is TGCAGCGTTGAAGAAGCAGGTAAACATGCCTACGAGCAGTACTTC. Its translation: CSVEEAGKHAYEQYF.

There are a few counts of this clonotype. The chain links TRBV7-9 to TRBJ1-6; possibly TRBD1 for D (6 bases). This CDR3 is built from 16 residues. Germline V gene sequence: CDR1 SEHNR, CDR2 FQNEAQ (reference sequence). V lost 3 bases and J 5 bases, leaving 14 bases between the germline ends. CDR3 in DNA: TGTGCCAGCAGCTTCGGGGGGGCCGCCGATAATTCACCCCTCCACTTT. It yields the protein CASSFGGAADNSPLHF.

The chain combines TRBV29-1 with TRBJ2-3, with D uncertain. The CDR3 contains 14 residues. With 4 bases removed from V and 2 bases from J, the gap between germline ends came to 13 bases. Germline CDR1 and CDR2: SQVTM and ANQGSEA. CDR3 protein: CSVGRSVNTDTQYF. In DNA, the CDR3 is TGCAGCGTTGGACGCTCCGTTAACACAGATACGCAGTATTTT.

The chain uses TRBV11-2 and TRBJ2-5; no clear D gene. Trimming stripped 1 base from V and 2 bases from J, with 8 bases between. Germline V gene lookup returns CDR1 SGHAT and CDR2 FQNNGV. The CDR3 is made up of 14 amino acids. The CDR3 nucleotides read TGTGCCAGCAGCTTAGTTCCCCGGCAAGAGACCCAGTACTTC. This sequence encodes CASSLVPRQETQYF.

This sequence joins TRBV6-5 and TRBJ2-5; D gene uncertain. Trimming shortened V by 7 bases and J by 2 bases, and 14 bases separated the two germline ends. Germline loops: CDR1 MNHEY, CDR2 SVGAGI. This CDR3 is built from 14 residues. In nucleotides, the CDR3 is TGTGCCAGCACCGACGCGGATCAACAAGAGACCCAGTACTTC. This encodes CASTDADQQETQYF.

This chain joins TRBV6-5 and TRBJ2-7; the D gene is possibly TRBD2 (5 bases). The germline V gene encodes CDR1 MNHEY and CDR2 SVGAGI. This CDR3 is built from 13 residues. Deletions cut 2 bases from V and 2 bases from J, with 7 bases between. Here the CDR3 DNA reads TGTGCCAGCAGTTACCGGGGTACCTACGAGCAGTACTTC. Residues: CASSYRGTYEQYF.